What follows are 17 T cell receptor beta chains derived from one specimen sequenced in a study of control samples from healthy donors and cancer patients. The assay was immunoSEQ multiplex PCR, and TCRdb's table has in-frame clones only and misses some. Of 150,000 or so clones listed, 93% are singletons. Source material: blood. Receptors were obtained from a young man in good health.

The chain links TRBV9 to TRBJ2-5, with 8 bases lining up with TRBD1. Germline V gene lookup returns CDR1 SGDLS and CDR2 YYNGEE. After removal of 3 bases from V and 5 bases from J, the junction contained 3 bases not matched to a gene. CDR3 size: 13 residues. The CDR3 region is CASSATGVETQYF. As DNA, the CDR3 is TGTGCCAGCAGCGCGACAGGGGTCGAGACCCAGTACTTC.

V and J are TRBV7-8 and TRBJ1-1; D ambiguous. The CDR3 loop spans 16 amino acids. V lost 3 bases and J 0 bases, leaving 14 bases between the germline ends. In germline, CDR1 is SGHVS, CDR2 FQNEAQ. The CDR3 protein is CASSLIRPMMNTEAFF. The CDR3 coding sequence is TGTGCCAGCAGCTTGATCCGCCCTATGATGAACACTGAAGCTTTCTTT.

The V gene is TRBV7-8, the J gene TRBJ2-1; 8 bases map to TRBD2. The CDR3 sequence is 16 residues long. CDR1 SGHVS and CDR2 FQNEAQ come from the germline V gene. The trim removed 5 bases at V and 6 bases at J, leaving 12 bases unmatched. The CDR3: CASSPPGLVSANEQFF. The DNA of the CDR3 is TGTGCCAGCAGCCCCCCGGGACTAGTCAGTGCCAATGAGCAGTTCTTC.

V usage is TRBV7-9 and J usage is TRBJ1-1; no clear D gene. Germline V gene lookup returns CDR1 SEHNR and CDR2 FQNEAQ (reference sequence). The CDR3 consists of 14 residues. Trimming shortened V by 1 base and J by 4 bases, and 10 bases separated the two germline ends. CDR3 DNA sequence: TGTGCCAGCAGCTTAGACCAATGGGGCACTGAAGCTTTCTTT. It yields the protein CASSLDQWGTEAFF.

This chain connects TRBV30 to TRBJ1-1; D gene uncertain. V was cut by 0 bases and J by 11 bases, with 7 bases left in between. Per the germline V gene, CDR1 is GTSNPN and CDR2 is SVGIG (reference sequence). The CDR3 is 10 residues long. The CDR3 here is CAWSVLPAFF. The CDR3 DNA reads TGTGCCTGGAGTGTACTTCCGGCTTTCTTT.

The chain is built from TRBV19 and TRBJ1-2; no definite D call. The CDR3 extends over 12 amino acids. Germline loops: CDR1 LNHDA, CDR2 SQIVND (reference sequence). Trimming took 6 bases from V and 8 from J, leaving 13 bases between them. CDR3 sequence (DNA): TGTGCCAGTAGCTCCACTCGGTACGGCTACACCTTC. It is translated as CASSSTRYGYTF.

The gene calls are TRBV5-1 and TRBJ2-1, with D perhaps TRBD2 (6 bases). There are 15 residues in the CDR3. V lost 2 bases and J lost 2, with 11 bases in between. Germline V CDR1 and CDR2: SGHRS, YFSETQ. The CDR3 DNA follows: TGCGCCAGCAGCTTAGTTCTAGCGACCTACAATGAGCAGTTCTTC. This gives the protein CASSLVLATYNEQFF.

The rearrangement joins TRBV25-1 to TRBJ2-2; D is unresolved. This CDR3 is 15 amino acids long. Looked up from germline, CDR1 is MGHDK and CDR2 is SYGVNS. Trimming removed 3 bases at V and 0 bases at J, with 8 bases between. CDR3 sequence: CASSDPSSNTGELFF. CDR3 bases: TGTGCCAGCAGTGATCCCAGCTCGAACACCGGGGAGCTGTTTTTT.

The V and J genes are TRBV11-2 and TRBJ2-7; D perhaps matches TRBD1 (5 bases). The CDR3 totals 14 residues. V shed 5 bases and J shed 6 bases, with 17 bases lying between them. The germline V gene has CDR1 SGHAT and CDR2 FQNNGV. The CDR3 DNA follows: TGTGCCAGCAGCCCCGCAGGATCAGGGCTCGAGCAGTACTTC. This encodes CASSPAGSGLEQYF.

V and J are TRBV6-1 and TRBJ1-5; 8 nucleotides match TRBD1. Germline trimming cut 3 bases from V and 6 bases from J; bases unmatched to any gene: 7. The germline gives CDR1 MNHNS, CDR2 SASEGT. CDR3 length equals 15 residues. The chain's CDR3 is CASSDRTGRGQPQHF. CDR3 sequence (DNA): TGTGCCAGCAGTGATAGGACAGGGAGGGGTCAGCCCCAGCATTTT.

The CDR3 nucleotides read TGTGCCAGCAGCTTGGGACCAGGGGTCACCGGGGAGCTGTTTTTT. Its protein product is CASSLGPGVTGELFF. The rearrangement uses TRBV7-6 and TRBJ2-2; perhaps TRBD1 as D (6 bases). Germline CDR1 is SGHVS and CDR2 is FNYEAQ. Deletions cut 3 bases from V and 4 bases from J, with 12 bases between. The CDR3 extends over 15 amino acids.

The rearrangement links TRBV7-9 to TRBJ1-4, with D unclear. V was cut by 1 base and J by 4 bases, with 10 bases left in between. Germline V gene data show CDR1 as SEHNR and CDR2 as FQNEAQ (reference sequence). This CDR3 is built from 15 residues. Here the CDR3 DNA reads TGTGCCAGCAGCTTAGGGTCATCGGGTAATGAAAAACTGTTTTTT. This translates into CASSLGSSGNEKLFF.

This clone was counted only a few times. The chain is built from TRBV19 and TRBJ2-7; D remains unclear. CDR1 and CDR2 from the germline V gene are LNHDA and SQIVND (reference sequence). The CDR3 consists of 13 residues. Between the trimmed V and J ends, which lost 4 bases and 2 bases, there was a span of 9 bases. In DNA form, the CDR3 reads TGTGCCAGTAGTAGGTCCGAAACCTACGAGCAGTACTTC. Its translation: CASSRSETYEQYF.

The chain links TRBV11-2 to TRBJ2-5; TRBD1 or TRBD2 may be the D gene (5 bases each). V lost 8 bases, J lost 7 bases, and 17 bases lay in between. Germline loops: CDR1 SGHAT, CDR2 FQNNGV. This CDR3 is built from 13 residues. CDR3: CASGLRGGGTQYF. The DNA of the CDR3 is TGTGCCAGCGGGCTCCGGGGCGGCGGGACCCAGTACTTC. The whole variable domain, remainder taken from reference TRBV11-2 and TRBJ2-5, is EAGVAQSPRYKIIEKRQSVAFWCNPISGHATLYWYQQILGQGPKLLIQFQNNGVVDDSQLPKDRFSAERLKGVDSTLKIQPAKLEDSAVYLCASGLRGGGTQYFGPGTRLLVL.

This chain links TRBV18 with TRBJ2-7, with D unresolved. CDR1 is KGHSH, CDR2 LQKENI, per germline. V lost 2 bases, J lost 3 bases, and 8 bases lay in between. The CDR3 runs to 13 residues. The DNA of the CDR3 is TGTGCCAGCTCACCAGTACCAGGCTACGAGCAGTACTTC. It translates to CASSPVPGYEQYF.

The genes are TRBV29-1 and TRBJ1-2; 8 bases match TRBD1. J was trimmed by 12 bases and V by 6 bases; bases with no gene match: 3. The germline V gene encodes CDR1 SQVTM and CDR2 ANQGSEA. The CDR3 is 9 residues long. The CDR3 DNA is TGCAGCGTCGACAGGGGACACACCTTC. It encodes CSVDRGHTF.

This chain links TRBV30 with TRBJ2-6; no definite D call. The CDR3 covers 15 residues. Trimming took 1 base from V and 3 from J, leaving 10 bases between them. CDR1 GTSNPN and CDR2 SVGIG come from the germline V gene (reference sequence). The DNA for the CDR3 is TGTGCCTGGAGTGATAGCCTAAATGGGGCCAACGTCCTGACTTTC. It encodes CAWSDSLNGANVLTF.